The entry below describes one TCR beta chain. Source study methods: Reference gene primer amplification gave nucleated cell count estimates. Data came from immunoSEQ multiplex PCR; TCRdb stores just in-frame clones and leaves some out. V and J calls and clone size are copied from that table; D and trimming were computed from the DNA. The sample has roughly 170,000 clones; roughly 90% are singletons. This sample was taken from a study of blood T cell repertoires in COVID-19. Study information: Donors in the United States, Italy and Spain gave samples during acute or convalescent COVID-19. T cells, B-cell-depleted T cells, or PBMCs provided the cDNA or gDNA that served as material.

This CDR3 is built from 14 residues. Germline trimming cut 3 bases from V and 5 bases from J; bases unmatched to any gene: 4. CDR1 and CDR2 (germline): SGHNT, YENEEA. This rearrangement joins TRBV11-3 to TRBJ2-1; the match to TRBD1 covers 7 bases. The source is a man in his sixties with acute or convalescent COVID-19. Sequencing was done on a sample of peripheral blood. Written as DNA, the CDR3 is TGTGCCAGCAGCTTCGAGGGGGCCCACAATGAGCAGTTCTTC. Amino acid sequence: CASSFEGAHNEQFF.